By proportion, the clone carrying this T cell receptor (beta chain) is medium-sized. Its antigen is unidentified. Full-length variable regions came from constant-region reverse primers plus semi-nested Nested Universal Primer A PCR. TCRdb reprocessed the 5' RACE reads via MiXCR and lists one record per CDR3 protein. The data show under 9,500 distinct CDR3 sequences, around a third seen once. From germline, CDR1 is MNHEY and CDR2 SVGEGT. CDR3 length: 16 residues. Trimming removed 3 bases from V and 0 bases from J; junction bases left unmatched: 4. Points from the study as a whole: Greatest tumor Treg TCR overlap was with tumor naive CD4+ cells. Tumor memory CD4+ T cell TCR gene usage was found to cluster with blood and lymph node memory CD4+ cells and with lymph node naive CD4+ cells.

Tregs were sorted as CD4+CD25+CD127-/low cells. The chain is built from TRBV6-2 or TRBV6-3 and TRBJ2-2; 7 bases are a match to TRBD1. This receptor was taken from a female donor with breast cancer. Sequenced sample: Tregs sorted from blood. The chain's CDR3 is CASSYRDRANTGELFF. The CDR3 DNA reads TGTGCCAGCAGTTATCGCGACAGGGCGAACACCGGGGAGCTGTTTTTT.